What follows are 30 T cell receptor beta chains derived from one specimen sequenced in a study of blood T cell repertoires in COVID-19. Only in-frame clones appear in the TCRdb table, and some are missing; sequencing was by immunoSEQ multiplex PCR. The repertoire has roughly 53,000 clones, about 85% of them found once; the top ten carry over 4.5%. Material: peripheral blood. These receptors were collected from a man in his forties with active COVID-19.

This chain connects TRBV18 to TRBJ1-5; no clear D gene. There are 15 residues in the CDR3. The germline V and J ends were trimmed by 3 bases and 6 bases, with 15 bases remaining between them. The germline CDR1 and CDR2 sequences are KGHSH and LQKENI. The CDR3 DNA reads as TGTGCCAGCTCACCGAGGCACCCGTCTTCTCAGCCCCAGCATTTT. Translating it yields CASSPRHPSSQPQHF.

The chain combines TRBV6-6 with TRBJ1-1; 7 nucleotides match TRBD1. CDR1 MNHNY and CDR2 SVGAGI come from the germline V gene (reference sequence). This CDR3 region has 15 residues. V gave up 7 bases and J gave up 1 base; unmatched junction bases: 9. CDR3: CASITAWTGNTEAFF. Written as DNA, the CDR3 is TGTGCCAGCATCACCGCCTGGACAGGGAACACTGAAGCTTTCTTT.

V is TRBV19 and J is TRBJ2-7, with D maybe TRBD1 (5 bases). This CDR3 is 14 amino acids long. V was cut by 3 bases and J by 0 bases, with 9 bases left in between. CDR1 is LNHDA, CDR2 SQIVND, per germline (reference sequence). The CDR3 sequence is CASSMTDSSYEQYF. The CDR3 nucleotides read TGTGCCAGTAGTATGACAGACAGCTCCTACGAGCAGTACTTC. Looking up the rest from reference TRBV19 and TRBJ2-7 gives the full variable domain: DGGITQSPKYLFRKEGQNVTLSCEQNLNHDAMYWYRQDPGQGLRLIYYSQIVNDFQKGDIAEGYSVSREKKESFPLTVTSAQKNPTAFYLCASSMTDSSYEQYFGPGTRLTVT.

J is TRBJ2-2 and V is TRBV13; 10 bases agree with TRBD1. Germline assignment: CDR1 PRHDT and CDR2 FYEKMQ (reference sequence). CDR3 length equals 16 residues. Trimming removed 2 bases from V and 7 bases from J; junction bases left unmatched: 7. The CDR3 region has the DNA TGTGCCAGCAGCTTACGACAGGGGGCGCTTAACGGGGAGCTGTTTTTT. Translating it yields CASSLRQGALNGELFF.

The CDR3: CASSPLGQNSQKWDTQYF. In DNA form, the CDR3 reads TGTGCCAGCAGCCCCTTAGGACAGAACTCGCAAAAGTGGGATACGCAGTATTTT. V usage is TRBV7-6 and J usage is TRBJ2-3; tentatively, D is TRBD1 (6 bases). The V and J ends lost 5 bases and 6 bases respectively, with 27 bases between them. Germline V gives CDR1 SGHVS, CDR2 FNYEAQ. The CDR3 totals 18 residues.

The V call is TRBV19, the J call TRBJ1-2; 7 bases align to TRBD1. The CDR3 extends over 13 amino acids. Germline V gene lookup returns CDR1 LNHDA and CDR2 SQIVND (reference sequence). V shed 9 bases and J 4 bases; nucleotides not matched to a gene: 8. The CDR3 loop is CASEITGAYGYTF. In nucleotides, the CDR3 is TGTGCCAGCGAAATTACAGGGGCCTATGGCTACACCTTC. The complete variable domain, with remaining parts taken from reference TRBV19 and TRBJ1-2, reads DGGITQSPKYLFRKEGQNVTLSCEQNLNHDAMYWYRQDPGQGLRLIYYSQIVNDFQKGDIAEGYSVSREKKESFPLTVTSAQKNPTAFYLCASEITGAYGYTFGSGTRLTVV.

The V gene is TRBV7-9, the J gene TRBJ2-1; TRBD2 is a possible D gene (6 bases). With 5 bases removed from V and 1 base from J, the gap between germline ends came to 12 bases. Germline V gene lookup returns CDR1 SEHNR and CDR2 FQNEAQ (reference sequence). CDR3 length equals 15 residues. The CDR3 DNA reads TGTGCCAGCAGCCCCCCGGGAGCATCCTACAATGAGCAGTTCTTC. Its protein product is CASSPPGASYNEQFF. Full variable domain (missing parts from reference TRBV7-9 and TRBJ2-1): DTGVSQNPRHKITKRGQNVTFRCDPISEHNRLYWYRQTLGQGPEFLTYFQNEAQLEKSRLLSDRFSAERPKGSFSTLEIQRTEQGDSAMYLCASSPPGASYNEQFFGPGTRLTVL.

The chain has TRBV28 and TRBJ1-2; the D gene is possibly TRBD1 (6 bases). The CDR3 sequence is 13 residues long. Per germline, CDR1 MDHEN and CDR2 SYDVKM. V shed 10 bases and J shed 4 bases, with 16 bases lying between them. CDR3 sequence (DNA): TGTGCCACCAGGAAAGGGGGGGCCTATGGCTACACCTTC. Protein product: CATRKGGAYGYTF.

This chain connects TRBV5-5 to TRBJ2-5; 11 nucleotides align to TRBD2. This CDR3 has 15 residues. V shed 3 bases and J 0 bases; nucleotides not matched to a gene: 1. Germline values: CDR1 SGHKS, CDR2 YYEKEE (reference sequence). In DNA, the CDR3 is TGTGCCAGCAGCTATAGCGGGAGGGACCAAGAGACCCAGTACTTC. Amino acids: CASSYSGRDQETQYF.

This clone was recorded only once. The CDR3 reads CASSELGGGFDYGYTF. CDR3 bases: TGCGCCAGCAGTGAGTTAGGGGGCGGGTTCGACTATGGCTACACCTTC. J is TRBJ1-2 and V is TRBV10-2; TRBD1 agrees at 7 bases. The CDR3 runs 16 residues. Trimming cost V 1 base and J 3 bases; bases outside gene matches: 8. Germline-derived CDR1 and CDR2 are WSHSY and SAAADI.

The chain combines TRBV6-6 with TRBJ1-5, with TRBD1 matching over 7 bases. V trimming: 6 bases; J trimming: 4 bases; junction bases outside the gene matches: 12. Germline CDR1 is MNHNY and CDR2 is SVGAGI (reference sequence). The CDR3 runs 16 residues. The CDR3 sequence: CASRSNRGRENQPQHF. CDR3 DNA sequence: TGTGCCAGCAGATCGAACAGGGGAAGGGAGAATCAGCCCCAGCATTTT.

The chain carries TRBV30 and TRBJ1-6, with TRBD1 matching over 9 bases. V shed 3 bases, J shed 10 bases, and the junction held 16 bases outside the gene matches. Germline CDR1 is GTSNPN and CDR2 is SVGIG (reference sequence). The CDR3 extends over 17 amino acids. The CDR3, as DNA: TGTGCCTGGAGACCCGGAACAGGGGGCTCAACAGGGTCACCCCTCCACTTT. The encoded protein is CAWRPGTGGSTGSPLHF. Complete variable domain (other parts from reference TRBV30 and TRBJ1-6): SQTIHQWPATLVQPVGSPLSLECTVEGTSNPNLYWYRQAAGRGLQLLFYSVGIGQISSEVPQNLSASRPQDRQFILSSKKLLLSDSGFYLCAWRPGTGGSTGSPLHFGNGTRLTVT.

The genes are TRBV7-9 and TRBJ2-3; D is ambiguous. Trimming left V 1 base short and J 0 bases short, with 5 bases between. Germline V gene lookup returns CDR1 SEHNR and CDR2 FQNEAQ (reference sequence). This CDR3 has 14 residues. CDR3 loop: CASSLDSSTDTQYF. In DNA form, the CDR3 reads TGTGCCAGCAGCTTAGATAGCAGCACAGATACGCAGTATTTT.

The chain has TRBV7-9 and TRBJ2-3; perhaps TRBD2 as D (6 bases). Trimming stripped 4 bases from V and 4 bases from J, with 21 bases between. This CDR3 is built from 17 residues. Per the germline V gene, CDR1 is SEHNR and CDR2 is FQNEAQ (reference sequence). The CDR3 DNA follows: TGTGCCAGCAGCTCTTCCCCGGGACTTATGGGCGCAGATACGCAGTATTTT. It specifies CASSSSPGLMGADTQYF.

V usage is TRBV5-1 and J usage is TRBJ1-3; 7 bases match TRBD1. The V and J ends lost 4 bases and 0 bases, in that order; junction bases with no gene match: 4. Germline values: CDR1 SGHRS, CDR2 YFSETQ. The CDR3 is 15 residues long. The CDR3 DNA follows: TGCGCCAGCAGCGGATCAGGGGGCTCTGGAAACACCATATATTTT. It yields the protein CASSGSGGSGNTIYF.

This clone has a handful of counts. V gene TRBV2 combines with J gene TRBJ1-3, with D perhaps matching TRBD1 (5 bases). V was pared by 6 bases and J by 0 bases, with 24 bases between. The CDR3 runs to 19 residues. Germline V lookup: CDR1 SNHLY, CDR2 FYNNEI. This CDR3 is CASRRRQTLSTTSGNTIYF. CDR3 bases: TGTGCCAGCAGACGCAGACAGACTCTTAGCACAACCTCTGGAAACACCATATATTTT.

V usage is TRBV20-1 and J usage is TRBJ2-3, with 7 bases matching TRBD2. This CDR3 has 15 residues. The germline V gene encodes CDR1 DFQATT and CDR2 SNEGSKA (reference sequence). J lost 3 bases, V lost 3 bases, and 9 bases had no gene match. The CDR3 region has the DNA TGCAGTGCTAGTCCGGGAGGTGGGAGAACAGATACGCAGTATTTT. This gives the protein CSASPGGGRTDTQYF.

The chain couples TRBV27 to TRBJ2-2; 7 bases agree with TRBD2. V lost 2 bases, J lost 3 bases, and 3 bases stayed unmatched. From germline, CDR1 is MNHEY and CDR2 SMNVEV (reference sequence). The CDR3 is made up of 15 amino acids. The CDR3 loop is CASSLLGGDTGELFF. DNA for the CDR3: TGTGCCAGCAGTTTACTGGGAGGGGACACCGGGGAGCTGTTTTTT.

The chain links TRBV9 to TRBJ1-5; D remains ambiguous. This CDR3 has 14 amino acids. Germline V CDR1 and CDR2: SGDLS, YYNGEE. Trimming removed 0 bases from V and 4 bases from J, with 8 bases in between. DNA of the CDR3: TGTGCCAGCAGCGTAGAGGGCGGGAATCAGCCCCAGCATTTT. This gives the protein CASSVEGGNQPQHF.

The chain carries TRBV19 and TRBJ2-1, with 11 nucleotides matching TRBD2. The CDR3 spans 16 residues. V was pared by 5 bases and J by 7 bases, with 10 bases of the junction left unmatched. The V gene's germline CDR1 is LNHDA and CDR2 SQIVND (reference sequence). The CDR3 loop is CASSSLAGGLWNEQFF. The CDR3 DNA follows: TGTGCCAGTAGTTCCCTAGCGGGAGGCCTTTGGAATGAGCAGTTCTTC.

Only one count was recorded for this clone. The rearrangement uses TRBV25-1 and TRBJ2-1, with D possibly being TRBD2 (6 bases). Germline lookup yields CDR1 MGHDK and CDR2 SYGVNS. The CDR3 is made up of 17 amino acids. V lost 4 bases and J 0 bases, leaving 16 bases between the germline ends. The CDR3 region has the DNA TGTGCCAGCAGTGGGGATTCGGACGGGGGCTCCTACAATGAGCAGTTCTTC. Residues: CASSGDSDGGSYNEQFF.

The chain links TRBV29-1 to TRBJ2-1; D call uncertain. Between the trimmed V and J ends, which lost 5 bases and 4 bases, there was a span of 9 bases. This CDR3 region has 12 residues. Germline V lookup: CDR1 SQVTM, CDR2 ANQGSEA. The CDR3 DNA follows: TGCAGCGTTTTCGGTAGTTACAATGAGCAGTTCTTC. Translated: CSVFGSYNEQFF.

This sequence joins TRBV30 and TRBJ2-7, with TRBD2 matching 13 bases. CDR1 GTSNPN and CDR2 SVGIG come from the germline V gene (reference sequence). This CDR3 has 15 amino acids. With 2 bases clipped from V and 7 bases from J, the junction kept 8 bases outside the gene matches. The CDR3 protein is CAWSPRTSGSREQYF. The CDR3 nucleotides are TGTGCCTGGAGTCCCCGGACTAGCGGGAGTAGGGAGCAGTACTTC. Full variable domain (rest looked up from reference TRBV30 and TRBJ2-7): SQTIHQWPATLVQPVGSPLSLECTVEGTSNPNLYWYRQAAGRGLQLLFYSVGIGQISSEVPQNLSASRPQDRQFILSSKKLLLSDSGFYLCAWSPRTSGSREQYFGPGTRLTVT.

The chain recombines TRBV4-1 with TRBJ1-1; D is unresolved. Germline values: CDR1 MGHRA, CDR2 YSYEKL. Trimming cost V 2 bases and J 4 bases, with 8 bases left between them. CDR3 length: 13 residues. This CDR3 is CASSQYTSTEAFF. The CDR3 DNA sequence: TGCGCCAGCAGCCAATACACCAGCACTGAAGCTTTCTTT.

The chain links TRBV30 to TRBJ1-6, with D uncertain. The germline V gene encodes CDR1 GTSNPN and CDR2 SVGIG (reference sequence). Deletions cut 0 bases from V and 6 bases from J, with 9 bases between. This CDR3 contains 14 residues. CDR3 region: CAWSVGAPNSPLHF. For the CDR3, the DNA is TGTGCCTGGAGTGTCGGAGCTCCTAATTCACCCCTCCACTTT.

The CDR3 spells CATSDTRDRDSGANVLTF. The CDR3 region has the DNA TGTGCCACCAGTGATACCCGGGACAGGGACTCTGGGGCCAACGTCCTGACTTTC. The V gene is TRBV24-1, the J gene TRBJ2-6; 9 bases agree with TRBD1. Trimming at V came to 3 bases and at J to 0 bases, leaving 5 bases not matched to a gene. Germline V gives CDR1 KGHDR, CDR2 SFDVKD. The CDR3 is 18 amino acids.

The chain joins TRBV7-9 to TRBJ2-3; 11 bases line up with TRBD2. V was pared by 5 bases and J by 5 bases, with 12 bases of the junction left unmatched. Germline CDR1 and CDR2: SEHNR and FQNEAQ (reference sequence). CDR3 length equals 17 residues. The DNA of the CDR3 is TGTGCCAGCAGCCCCACGGGGCTAGCGGGAGGAGGAGATACGCAGTATTTT. Translated: CASSPTGLAGGGDTQYF.

The chain is built from TRBV4-1 and TRBJ1-1; TRBD1 might be the D (6 bases). CDR3 length equals 15 residues. Germline V gives CDR1 MGHRA, CDR2 YSYEKL. Trimming shortened V by 1 base and J by 4 bases, and 13 bases separated the two germline ends. The CDR3 spells CASSQADRLSTEAFF. DNA of the CDR3: TGCGCCAGCAGCCAAGCCGACAGGCTGAGCACTGAAGCTTTCTTT.

This chain joins TRBV5-1 and TRBJ1-1, with D tentatively TRBD1 (6 bases). The germline gives CDR1 SGHRS, CDR2 YFSETQ. The CDR3 sequence is 17 residues long. The V and J ends lost 0 bases and 4 bases respectively, with 19 bases between them. The CDR3 loop is CASSLEGHKRGTTEAFF. Written as DNA, the CDR3 is TGCGCCAGCAGCTTGGAAGGACACAAAAGGGGGACCACTGAAGCTTTCTTT.

The chain uses TRBV14 and TRBJ1-5; no clear D. The CDR3 runs to 18 residues. Germline V gene lookup returns CDR1 SGHDN and CDR2 FVKESK. The germline V and J ends were trimmed by 1 base and 0 bases, with 16 bases remaining between them. As DNA, the CDR3 is TGTGCCAGCAGCCAAGTTTGGAGGGCCTTTTATAGCAATCAGCCCCAGCATTTT. It translates to CASSQVWRAFYSNQPQHF. Full variable domain (rest looked up from reference TRBV14 and TRBJ1-5): EAGVTQFPSHSVIEKGQTVTLRCDPISGHDNLYWYRRVMGKEIKFLLHFVKESKQDESGMPNNRFLAERTGGTYSTLKVQPAELEDSGVYFCASSQVWRAFYSNQPQHFGDGTRLSIL.